This T cell receptor (beta chain) comes out of a study of molecular identifiers for immune sequencing clone quantification. This CDR3 has 16 amino acids. CDR1 and CDR2 from the germline V gene are LGHNA and YSLEER. The V segment lost 1 base and the J segment 4 bases; nucleotides outside the gene matches: 9. In preparing bulk TCR libraries, previously described methods and listed TCR primers were used. TCRdb ran MiXCR on the PCR reads and lists one entry per CDR3 protein. The data show about 510,000 distinct CDR3 sequences, about 21% seen once. This clonotype was recorded at least ten times. Material for sequencing was naive CD8+ T cells from blood, with Jurkat cell RNA spiked in. Subset of the sample: FACS-sorted CD8+CD4-CCR7+CD45RA+ naive T cells. The TCR comes from a human donor in good health. Some libraries in this study had Jurkat cell RNA spiked in. V and J are TRBV4-3 and TRBJ1-1; 7 nucleotides line up with TRBD1. The CDR3 loop reads CASSQARGGLGTEAFF. The DNA of the CDR3 is TGCGCCAGCAGCCAAGCCAGGGGGGGCCTAGGCACTGAAGCTTTCTTT.